This TCR beta chain was documented in a study of graft-versus-host responses after intestinal transplantation. The overall study: Those transplanted obtained multivisceral, liver-intestinal, or isolated intestinal grafts.

Overall study results and limits: Present in recipient marrow, GvH clones included some that appeared first in ileum or blood. Circulating GvH clone levels at their peak were associated with HvG declines (early post-transplant).

A note on this clone: What it recognizes is unknown.

Profiled with immunoSEQ multiplex PCR; TCRdb holds only in-frame clones, not every one. The sample carries 70,000 to 95,000 clones, just under 95% recorded once. The clonotype was recovered from a human donor who was the organ donor for an intestinal transplant. The source material was unstimulated CD8+ T cells sorted from spleen or lymph node cells, sampled before transplant.

This chain's CDR3 is CASSHGTSGNNEQFF. The CDR3 DNA follows: TGTGCCAGCAGTCACGGGACTAGCGGAAACAATGAGCAGTTCTTC. This chain links TRBV27 with TRBJ2-1; 11 bases are a match to TRBD2. The CDR3 contains 15 residues. With V trimmed by 5 bases and J by 5 bases, 5 bases remained unmatched. Germline assignment: CDR1 MNHEY and CDR2 SMNVEV (reference sequence).